These T cell receptor beta chains were read from a single sample in a study of blood T cell repertoires in COVID-19. Sequencing used immunoSEQ multiplex PCR; TCRdb keeps in-frame clones, though not all of them. The data contain fewer than 250,000 clones, around four fifths of them singletons. The sample consisted of peripheral blood. Receptors originate from a man in his fifties or sixties with active or convalescent COVID-19. Both conserved end residues are part of each CDR3. A D gene is named only where the DNA matches it firmly. Clone size is given for some rows only: seen once, a few or many times, or a class if the clone is expanded.

clone_size: -
v_call: TRBV3-1/TRBV3-2
d_call: TRBD2
j_call: TRBJ2-7
cdr3_aa: CASSQGPLAGYEQYF
cdr3_nt: TGTGCCAGCAGCCAAGGGCCCCTAGCGGGTTACGAGCAGTACTTC

clone_size: -
v_call: TRBV7-6
d_call: TRBD2
j_call: TRBJ2-7
cdr3_aa: CASSLPGLPSYEQYF
cdr3_nt: TGTGCCAGCAGCTTACCGGGACTACCCTCCTACGAGCAGTACTTC

clone_size: -
v_call: TRBV19
d_call: -
j_call: TRBJ2-1
cdr3_aa: CASSHYAYPEQFF
cdr3_nt: TGTGCCAGTAGCCACTATGCGTACCCTGAGCAGTTCTTC

clone_size: -
v_call: TRBV15
d_call: TRBD1
j_call: TRBJ2-5
cdr3_aa: CATSPGQGIETQYF
cdr3_nt: TGTGCCACCAGCCCCGGACAGGGTATAGAGACCCAGTACTTC

clone_size: once
v_call: TRBV6-4
d_call: TRBD1
j_call: TRBJ2-1
cdr3_aa: CASSDWTGSNEQFF
cdr3_nt: TGTGCCAGCAGTGACTGGACAGGGTCAAATGAGCAGTTCTTC

clone_size: once
v_call: TRBV12-3/TRBV12-4
d_call: -
j_call: TRBJ2-3
cdr3_aa: CASRVQGTDTQYF
cdr3_nt: TGTGCCAGCAGGGTTCAGGGCACAGATACGCAGTATTTT

clone_size: -
v_call: TRBV23-1
d_call: TRBD1
j_call: TRBJ1-2
cdr3_aa: CASSRDRGSHGYTF
cdr3_nt: TGCGCCAGCAGTCGGGACAGGGGGTCACATGGCTACACCTTC

clone_size: -
v_call: TRBV11-2
d_call: TRBD2
j_call: TRBJ2-3
cdr3_aa: CASSPNGLAGTDTQYF
cdr3_nt: TGTGCCAGCAGCCCAAACGGACTAGCGGGCACAGATACGCAGTATTTT

clone_size: once
v_call: TRBV6-5
d_call: TRBD1
j_call: TRBJ1-2
cdr3_aa: CASSYTQGYYGYTF
cdr3_nt: TGTGCCAGCAGTTACACACAGGGGTACTATGGCTACACCTTC

clone_size: -
v_call: TRBV6-6
d_call: -
j_call: TRBJ1-2
cdr3_aa: CASSSPGNGYTF
cdr3_nt: TGTGCCAGCAGTAGCCCCGGGAATGGCTACACCTTC

clone_size: -
v_call: TRBV5-1
d_call: TRBD1
j_call: TRBJ1-1
cdr3_aa: CASRGQGVTEAFF
cdr3_nt: TGCGCCAGCAGGGGACAGGGAGTAACTGAAGCTTTCTTT

clone_size: few
v_call: TRBV14
d_call: -
j_call: TRBJ2-7
cdr3_aa: CASNKDILAQYF
cdr3_nt: TGTGCCAGCAATAAGGACATCCTGGCGCAGTACTTC

clone_size: -
v_call: TRBV29-1
d_call: TRBD2
j_call: TRBJ2-3
cdr3_aa: CSAFGTSGFTQYF
cdr3_nt: TGCAGCGCCTTCGGGACTAGCGGGTTTACGCAGTATTTT

clone_size: -
v_call: TRBV7-2
d_call: TRBD1
j_call: TRBJ1-2
cdr3_aa: CASSSGQDYGYTF
cdr3_nt: TGTGCCAGCAGCTCTGGACAGGACTATGGCTACACCTTC

clone_size: -
v_call: TRBV24-1
d_call: TRBD2
j_call: TRBJ2-2
cdr3_aa: CATGGTTSGELFF
cdr3_nt: TGTGCCACCGGCGGGACTACAAGCGGGGAGCTGTTTTTT